This is a list of T cell receptor beta chains from one sample in a study of cytotoxic CD8 clonotypes in ibrutinib-treated CLL. Clones were read by immunoSEQ multiplex PCR, and TCRdb kept only the in-frame ones, dropping some. In the table there are 150,000 to 200,000 clones, 70% to 90% of which are singletons. The source material was PBMCs, sampled at disease progression, from a patient treated with ibrutinib. These receptors all stem from a human donor with chronic lymphocytic leukemia. Each CDR3 is given with its conserved first and last residue. A D gene is named only where the DNA matches it firmly. Size is omitted from some rows. Given values are once, few, many or a class for expanded clones.

d_gene: TRBD1
v_gene: TRBV4-1
abundance: .
j_gene: TRBJ2-3
CDR3aa: CASSRGQGPDTQYF
CDR3nt: TGCGCCAGCAGCCGTGGACAGGGCCCAGATACGCAGTATTTT

d_gene: TRBD1
v_gene: TRBV7-2
abundance: .
j_gene: TRBJ1-5
CDR3aa: CASSLEGGDQPQHF
CDR3nt: TGTGCCAGCAGCTTAGAAGGGGGCGATCAGCCCCAGCATTTT

d_gene: .
v_gene: TRBV6-1
abundance: .
j_gene: TRBJ1-4
CDR3aa: CASSEGGANDEKLFF
CDR3nt: TGTGCCAGCAGTGAAGGCGGGGCTAACGATGAAAAACTGTTTTTT

d_gene: TRBD1
v_gene: TRBV5-1
abundance: .
j_gene: TRBJ2-3
CDR3aa: CASSFLDRAGVDTQYF
CDR3nt: TGCGCCAGCAGCTTTCTGGACAGGGCCGGGGTGGATACGCAGTATTTT

d_gene: TRBD2
v_gene: TRBV29-1
abundance: .
j_gene: TRBJ2-3
CDR3aa: CSDTSGLGVDSIYTQYF
CDR3nt: TGCAGCGACACAAGTGGACTAGGGGTCGATTCGATTTATACGCAGTATTTT

d_gene: .
v_gene: TRBV21-1
abundance: .
j_gene: TRBJ2-1
CDR3aa: CASSSRLAVPISSYNEQFF
CDR3nt: TGTGCCAGCAGCTCTCGACTAGCCGTGCCTATCAGCTCCTACAATGAGCAGTTCTTC

d_gene: .
v_gene: TRBV9
abundance: .
j_gene: TRBJ2-2
CDR3aa: CASSVVPRGTSTGELFF
CDR3nt: TGTGCCAGCAGCGTAGTTCCCCGGGGGACCAGTACCGGGGAGCTGTTTTTT

d_gene: .
v_gene: TRBV6-6
abundance: .
j_gene: TRBJ2-5
CDR3aa: CASSYSLGATETQYF
CDR3nt: TGTGCCAGCAGTTACAGTCTAGGAGCCACGGAGACCCAGTACTTC

d_gene: TRBD2
v_gene: TRBV9
abundance: .
j_gene: TRBJ2-5
CDR3aa: CASSVSVAGGQETQYF
CDR3nt: TGTGCCAGCAGCGTAAGTGTAGCGGGAGGGCAAGAGACCCAGTACTTC

d_gene: .
v_gene: TRBV5-6
abundance: once
j_gene: TRBJ2-2
CDR3aa: CASSFVRVNTGELFF
CDR3nt: TGTGCCAGCAGCTTCGTACGGGTGAACACCGGGGAGCTGTTTTTT

d_gene: .
v_gene: TRBV6-5
abundance: .
j_gene: TRBJ1-2
CDR3aa: CASSLYSRGYYGYTF
CDR3nt: TGTGCCAGCAGTTTATACAGCAGGGGATACTATGGCTACACCTTC

d_gene: TRBD1
v_gene: TRBV28
abundance: .
j_gene: TRBJ2-7
CDR3aa: CASTLSTGGYEQYF
CDR3nt: TGTGCCAGCACCCTCTCGACAGGGGGGTACGAGCAGTACTTC

d_gene: TRBD2
v_gene: TRBV5-1
abundance: .
j_gene: TRBJ2-2
CDR3aa: CASSASLAGGYTGELFF
CDR3nt: TGCGCCAGCAGCGCCAGTCTAGCGGGAGGATACACCGGGGAGCTGTTTTTT

d_gene: TRBD1
v_gene: TRBV7-7
abundance: .
j_gene: TRBJ1-5
CDR3aa: CASSFTGTGGERHRPQHF
CDR3nt: TGTGCTAGCAGCTTTACCGGGACAGGGGGAGAGAGGCACCGGCCCCAGCATTTT

d_gene: TRBD1
v_gene: TRBV30
abundance: .
j_gene: TRBJ1-5
CDR3aa: CAWRRKDRGPQNQPQHF
CDR3nt: TGTGCCTGGAGGAGGAAGGACAGGGGGCCGCAGAATCAGCCCCAGCATTTT

d_gene: TRBD1
v_gene: TRBV18
abundance: .
j_gene: TRBJ1-2
CDR3aa: CASSPSGQGDYGYTF
CDR3nt: TGTGCCAGCTCACCAAGCGGACAGGGTGACTATGGCTACACCTTC

d_gene: .
v_gene: TRBV2
abundance: .
j_gene: TRBJ2-5
CDR3aa: CASSEFSQETQYF
CDR3nt: TGTGCCAGCAGTGAGTTCAGCCAAGAGACCCAGTACTTC

d_gene: TRBD1
v_gene: TRBV28
abundance: .
j_gene: TRBJ2-7
CDR3aa: CASRRQGALFPYEQYF
CDR3nt: TGTGCCAGCAGAAGACAGGGGGCGCTCTTTCCCTACGAGCAGTACTTC

d_gene: TRBD2
v_gene: TRBV6-6
abundance: .
j_gene: TRBJ2-3
CDR3aa: CASGPSGVTDTQYF
CDR3nt: TGTGCCAGCGGACCTAGCGGAGTCACAGATACGCAGTATTTT

d_gene: .
v_gene: TRBV6-5
abundance: .
j_gene: TRBJ2-1
CDR3aa: CASSYPGPPYDEQFF
CDR3nt: TGTGCCAGCAGTTATCCGGGACCTCCGTACGATGAGCAGTTCTTC

d_gene: TRBD1
v_gene: TRBV19
abundance: .
j_gene: TRBJ1-5
CDR3aa: CASSMKGASNQPQHF
CDR3nt: TGTGCCAGTAGTATGAAGGGGGCTAGCAATCAGCCCCAGCATTTT

d_gene: .
v_gene: TRBV25-1
abundance: .
j_gene: TRBJ2-7
CDR3aa: CASREGGEAYEQYF
CDR3nt: TGTGCCAGCAGGGAAGGGGGGGAGGCCTACGAGCAGTACTTC

d_gene: .
v_gene: TRBV6-5
abundance: .
j_gene: TRBJ2-3
CDR3aa: CASSYDGDSTDTQYF
CDR3nt: TGTGCCAGCAGTTACGACGGAGATAGCACAGATACGCAGTATTTT

d_gene: .
v_gene: TRBV5-8
abundance: .
j_gene: TRBJ1-4
CDR3aa: CASSSRPGRADEKLFF
CDR3nt: TGTGCCAGCAGCTCAAGGCCGGGCAGGGCCGATGAAAAACTGTTTTTT

d_gene: .
v_gene: TRBV20-1
abundance: .
j_gene: TRBJ1-1
CDR3aa: CRAIMNTEAFF
CDR3nt: TGCAGGGCTATTATGAACACTGAAGCTTTCTTT

d_gene: TRBD2
v_gene: TRBV29-1
abundance: .
j_gene: TRBJ2-3
CDR3aa: CSVLPTSGLKDTQYF
CDR3nt: TGCAGCGTCCTACCGACTAGCGGGTTAAAAGATACGCAGTATTTT

d_gene: TRBD2
v_gene: TRBV5-6
abundance: .
j_gene: TRBJ2-2
CDR3aa: CASSYGLAGGTGELFF
CDR3nt: TGTGCCAGCAGCTATGGACTAGCGGGAGGCACCGGGGAGCTGTTTTTT

d_gene: TRBD2
v_gene: TRBV4-1
abundance: .
j_gene: TRBJ2-7
CDR3aa: CASSHGLGLARAYEQYF
CDR3nt: TGCGCCAGCAGCCACGGACTGGGACTAGCGCGGGCCTACGAGCAGTACTTC

d_gene: .
v_gene: TRBV11-3
abundance: .
j_gene: TRBJ2-7
CDR3aa: CASSLSDLFRSEQYF
CDR3nt: TGTGCCAGCAGCTTATCCGACCTCTTTCGCTCCGAGCAGTACTTC

d_gene: TRBD1
v_gene: TRBV23-1
abundance: .
j_gene: TRBJ1-1
CDR3aa: CASSRHLGDRFFDTEAFF
CDR3nt: TGCGCCAGCAGTCGCCATTTAGGGGACAGGTTTTTTGACACTGAAGCTTTCTTT

d_gene: .
v_gene: TRBV4-1
abundance: .
j_gene: TRBJ2-5
CDR3aa: CASSPQNLQETQYF
CDR3nt: TGCGCCAGCAGCCCGCAGAACCTCCAAGAGACCCAGTACTTC

d_gene: TRBD2
v_gene: TRBV4-2
abundance: .
j_gene: TRBJ2-2
CDR3aa: CASSLSGGQSYTGELFF
CDR3nt: TGTGCCAGCAGCTTGTCGGGAGGGCAGAGTTACACCGGGGAGCTGTTTTTT

d_gene: .
v_gene: TRBV4-3
abundance: .
j_gene: TRBJ2-3
CDR3aa: CASSQERSSTDTQYF
CDR3nt: TGCGCCAGCAGCCAAGAGAGGTCAAGCACAGATACGCAGTATTTT

d_gene: .
v_gene: TRBV7-3
abundance: .
j_gene: TRBJ2-3
CDR3aa: CASSLAARGSTDTQYF
CDR3nt: TGTGCCAGCAGCTTAGCCGCTCGGGGTAGCACAGATACGCAGTATTTT

d_gene: .
v_gene: TRBV15
abundance: once
j_gene: TRBJ1-5
CDR3aa: CATSRDGRRGNQPQHF
CDR3nt: TGTGCCACCAGCAGAGATGGAAGACGGGGAAATCAGCCCCAGCATTTT

d_gene: .
v_gene: TRBV29-1
abundance: .
j_gene: TRBJ1-5
CDR3aa: CSVAQGLLGNQPQHF
CDR3nt: TGCAGCGTAGCACAGGGACTGCTGGGCAATCAGCCCCAGCATTTT

d_gene: .
v_gene: TRBV28
abundance: .
j_gene: TRBJ2-7
CDR3aa: CASSGFHSYEQYF
CDR3nt: TGTGCCAGCAGTGGGTTCCACAGCTACGAGCAGTACTTC

d_gene: TRBD1
v_gene: TRBV18
abundance: .
j_gene: TRBJ1-5
CDR3aa: CASSQHRGDQPQHF
CDR3nt: TGTGCCAGCTCACAGCACAGGGGCGATCAGCCCCAGCATTTT

d_gene: TRBD2
v_gene: TRBV10-2
abundance: .
j_gene: TRBJ2-1
CDR3aa: CASRTPASGNNEQFF
CDR3nt: TGCGCCAGCAGAACTCCGGCTAGCGGGAACAATGAGCAGTTCTTC

d_gene: .
v_gene: TRBV5-4
abundance: .
j_gene: TRBJ1-2
CDR3aa: CASSRTLAWTDSKGGYTF
CDR3nt: TGTGCCAGCAGCCGGACACTTGCGTGGACAGACTCAAAGGGTGGCTACACCTTC

d_gene: .
v_gene: TRBV4-1
abundance: .
j_gene: TRBJ2-1
CDR3aa: CASSQAQPNEQFF
CDR3nt: TGCGCCAGCAGCCAAGCCCAACCCAATGAGCAGTTCTTC

d_gene: .
v_gene: TRBV7-9
abundance: few
j_gene: TRBJ2-3
CDR3aa: CASSRPGYTDTQYF
CDR3nt: TGTGCCAGCAGCCGACCAGGATACACAGATACGCAGTATTTT